Included here is one T cell receptor (beta chain) sequence, with context. The target antigen is unknown. These data originate in a study of post-analysis software for immune sequencing data. The study's findings and limits: Roughly five TRBV segments appeared more often in patients than in controls, and TRBV5-6, TRBV5-1 and TRBV20-1 were among these.

Researchers reported that TCR beta cDNA libraries carried unique molecular identifiers. TCRdb independently ran MiXCR on the PCR reads; one entry per CDR3 protein. The sample yields hundreds of thousands of distinct CDR3 sequences, approximately 59% seen once. Trimming cost V 4 bases and J 1 base, with 9 bases left between them. This CDR3 is 13 amino acids long. Germline V gene sequence: CDR1 SQVTM, CDR2 ANQGSEA. This TCR derives from a girl aged 2 to 9 with multiple sclerosis. This chain joins TRBV29-1 and TRBJ2-3, with D possibly called TRBD1 or TRBD2 (5 bases each). The sequenced sample was blood. CDR3 in amino acids: CSVGVGRTDTQYF. CDR3 nucleotide sequence: TGCAGCGTTGGGGTGGGACGCACAGATACGCAGTATTTT.